This T cell receptor (beta chain) derives from a study of identical twins. General study points: Invariant populations such as MAIT and iNKT cells could partly muddle zero-insertion analyses.

Each CDR3 protein gets one entry after TCRdb re-called the 5' RACE reads with MiXCR. The data show roughly 190,000 distinct CDR3 sequences, with approximately 16% seen just once and about 38% held by the top ten. A note on this clonotype: As yet, its antigen is unknown.

Germline CDR1 reads ENHRY; CDR2 reads SYGVKD. The CDR3 totals 14 residues. V shed 4 bases and J 8 bases; nucleotides not matched to a gene: 7. The data were also submitted as part of a second study, on T cells expressing NK-cell markers. That source notes: Also leading the CD3+CD56-NKG2C+ fraction in a few donors were these clonotypes.

The TCR sequence derives from a young woman in good health. The chain couples TRBV10-3 to TRBJ1-2, with TRBD1 matching 10 bases. Sequenced: CD8+ T cells sorted from blood. CDR3 in amino acids: CAISGDRGQGGYTF. CDR3 bases: TGTGCCATCAGTGGAGACAGGGGGCAAGGAGGCTACACCTTC.